Described below is a single T cell receptor (beta chain) sequence and its context. The entry originates in a study of blood T cell repertoires in COVID-19. Study information: Samples taken during acute and convalescent COVID-19 were collected in the United States, Italy and Spain.

The method was immunoSEQ multiplex PCR; TCRdb's version includes in-frame clones alone and lacks a portion of them. The data hold around 300,000 clones, with 80% to 90% observed a single time. Categorization into cohorts depended on clinical history that participants reported. Trimming pared 5 bases from V and 1 base from J, leaving 11 bases between. In germline, CDR1 is MNHEY, CDR2 SVGEGT. This CDR3 has 14 amino acids. The TCR originated in a woman aged 18-29 years who had recovered from COVID-19. Sequencing input: PBMCs or T cells enriched from blood (not recorded which). The chain links TRBV6-2 or TRBV6-3 to TRBJ2-5; D is possibly TRBD1 (5 bases). CDR3 in amino acids: CASSRRQLQETQYF. CDR3 nucleotide sequence: TGTGCCAGCAGTCGTAGACAGCTCCAAGAGACCCAGTACTTC.